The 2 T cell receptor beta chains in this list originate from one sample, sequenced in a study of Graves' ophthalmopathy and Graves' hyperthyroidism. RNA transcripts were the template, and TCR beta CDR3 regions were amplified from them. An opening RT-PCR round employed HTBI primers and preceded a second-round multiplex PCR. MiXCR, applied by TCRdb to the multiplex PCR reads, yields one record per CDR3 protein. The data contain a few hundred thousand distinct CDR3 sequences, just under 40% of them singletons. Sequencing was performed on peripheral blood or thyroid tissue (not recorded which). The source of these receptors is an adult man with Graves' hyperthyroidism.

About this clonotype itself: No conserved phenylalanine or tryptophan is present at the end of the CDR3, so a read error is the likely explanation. The CDR3 coding sequence is TGTGCCAGCAGTTTGGACGGGACAGGGGCTGGGGAGCAGTACCTC. Translation gives CASSLDGTGAGEQYL. The chain carries TRBV7-9 and TRBJ2-7, with 10 nucleotides matching TRBD1. V lost 6 bases to trimming and J lost 7 bases; unmatched junction nucleotides: 12. The CDR3 runs to 15 residues. The germline V gene has CDR1 SEHNR and CDR2 FQNEAQ (reference sequence).

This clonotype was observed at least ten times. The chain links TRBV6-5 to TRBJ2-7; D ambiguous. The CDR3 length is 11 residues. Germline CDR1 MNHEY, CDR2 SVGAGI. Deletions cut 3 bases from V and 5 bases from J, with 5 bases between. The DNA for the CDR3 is TGTGCCAGCAGTTATGGAGACGAGCAGTACTTC. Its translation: CASSYGDEQYF.